The rows below give T cell receptor beta chains drawn from one sample of a study of cytomegalovirus exposure and HLA in healthy donors. The repertoire was sequenced with immunoSEQ multiplex PCR; TCRdb's copy has only in-frame clones and lacks some. The sample holds 150,000 to 200,000 clones, 65% to 90% seen once. Input material: PBMCs. The receptors were gathered from a woman aged 18-30 years in good health and CMV-seronegative. CDR3s include the opening cysteine and the closing phenylalanine or tryptophan. A clone size is listed for some rows: how often the clone was seen (once, few, many), or a class if it is expanded.

v_call: TRBV5-6
j_call: TRBJ1-1
clone_size: .
cdr3_aa: CASSLTGGGTEAFF

v_call: TRBV14
j_call: TRBJ1-1
clone_size: once
cdr3_aa: CASSQVRGNTEAFF

v_call: TRBV30
j_call: TRBJ1-1
clone_size: .
cdr3_aa: CARSAGTGGSEAFF

v_call: TRBV11-3
j_call: TRBJ1-1
clone_size: few
cdr3_aa: CASSFRQNTEAFF

v_call: TRBV10-3
j_call: TRBJ1-2
clone_size: .
cdr3_aa: CAISDAQGAGNYGYTF

v_call: TRBV29-1
j_call: TRBJ1-2
clone_size: .
cdr3_aa: CSVGGTGAPKGYGYTF

v_call: TRBV7-2
j_call: TRBJ2-1
clone_size: .
cdr3_aa: CASSLPAGPYNEQFF

v_call: TRBV6-1
j_call: TRBJ2-5
clone_size: .
cdr3_aa: CARGRRGGEGETQYF

v_call: TRBV28
j_call: TRBJ2-7
clone_size: .
cdr3_aa: CASNLQGSAYEQYF

v_call: TRBV27
j_call: TRBJ1-5
clone_size: .
cdr3_aa: CASRPQRWGNQPQHF

v_call: TRBV6-1
j_call: TRBJ1-1
clone_size: .
cdr3_aa: CASRPFRGNTEAFF

v_call: TRBV5-1
j_call: TRBJ2-3
clone_size: .
cdr3_aa: CASSRESPTDTQYF

v_call: TRBV30
j_call: TRBJ1-1
clone_size: .
cdr3_aa: CAISGSPNTEAFF

v_call: TRBV11-2
j_call: TRBJ1-2
clone_size: .
cdr3_aa: CASSRPQDRAYGYTF

v_call: TRBV28
j_call: TRBJ2-7
clone_size: .
cdr3_aa: CASGGGSSYEQYF

v_call: TRBV6-5
j_call: TRBJ1-5
clone_size: .
cdr3_aa: CASSLRWGGNQPQHF

v_call: TRBV7-8
j_call: TRBJ1-1
clone_size: .
cdr3_aa: CASSLKGVYGSAEAFF

v_call: TRBV4-1
j_call: TRBJ2-3
clone_size: .
cdr3_aa: CASSYLPRDTDTQYF

v_call: TRBV5-1
j_call: TRBJ1-6
clone_size: .
cdr3_aa: CASSYEVGSPLHF

v_call: TRBV4-3
j_call: TRBJ1-2
clone_size: .
cdr3_aa: CASSPDGGPRGQGYTF

v_call: TRBV27
j_call: TRBJ2-3
clone_size: .
cdr3_aa: CASSWRESTDTQYF

v_call: TRBV7-2
j_call: TRBJ2-1
clone_size: .
cdr3_aa: CASSLVPKERVYRNEQFF

v_call: TRBV12-5
j_call: TRBJ2-7
clone_size: .
cdr3_aa: CASGLWGREEQYF

v_call: TRBV7-9
j_call: TRBJ2-7
clone_size: .
cdr3_aa: CASSVNSDEQYF

v_call: TRBV9
j_call: TRBJ1-1
clone_size: .
cdr3_aa: CASSAPRQGGNTEAFF

v_call: TRBV19
j_call: TRBJ1-5
clone_size: .
cdr3_aa: CASSSGTGMNQPQHF

v_call: TRBV6-6
j_call: TRBJ1-5
clone_size: .
cdr3_aa: CASSSYGQGSQPQHF

v_call: TRBV28
j_call: TRBJ2-7
clone_size: few
cdr3_aa: CASSPVGGGSYEQYF

v_call: TRBV4-2
j_call: TRBJ2-7
clone_size: once
cdr3_aa: CASSQVSFTGQGAYEQYF

v_call: TRBV4-2
j_call: TRBJ2-6
clone_size: many
cdr3_aa: CASTGTGNSGANVLTF

v_call: TRBV6-1
j_call: TRBJ2-1
clone_size: .
cdr3_aa: CASMDRGEQFF

v_call: TRBV14
j_call: TRBJ1-2
clone_size: .
cdr3_aa: CASSHLMGQGKGQSYGYTF

v_call: TRBV18
j_call: TRBJ1-2
clone_size: .
cdr3_aa: CASSPSLMDYGYTF

v_call: TRBV6-5
j_call: TRBJ2-7
clone_size: .
cdr3_aa: CASTRIPQSREQYF

v_call: TRBV29-1
j_call: TRBJ1-1
clone_size: .
cdr3_aa: CSVRAGGTEAFF

v_call: TRBV18
j_call: TRBJ1-4
clone_size: .
cdr3_aa: CASSPRGQLNEKLFF

v_call: TRBV7-2
j_call: TRBJ2-1
clone_size: few
cdr3_aa: CASSVTGSNEQFF

v_call: TRBV18
j_call: TRBJ1-6
clone_size: few
cdr3_aa: CASSPRQGLESPLHF

v_call: TRBV7-9
j_call: TRBJ2-7
clone_size: few
cdr3_aa: CASSPIATGGSYEQYF

v_call: TRBV6-1
j_call: TRBJ1-1
clone_size: .
cdr3_aa: CASAYEYTEAFF

v_call: TRBV11-2
j_call: TRBJ2-7
clone_size: .
cdr3_aa: CASSLTSGNLVAVEQYF

v_call: TRBV28
j_call: TRBJ2-7
clone_size: .
cdr3_aa: CASSKARAEQYF

v_call: TRBV4-3
j_call: TRBJ1-5
clone_size: .
cdr3_aa: CASSQDVKQGGQPQHF

v_call: TRBV9
j_call: TRBJ1-3
clone_size: .
cdr3_aa: CASSVAGQGNTIYF

v_call: TRBV20-1
j_call: TRBJ1-2
clone_size: .
cdr3_aa: CSGIGADGYTF

v_call: TRBV10-1
j_call: TRBJ2-1
clone_size: .
cdr3_aa: CASSESLERRTYNEQFF

v_call: TRBV5-4
j_call: TRBJ1-1
clone_size: many
cdr3_aa: CASSTGVTEAFF

v_call: TRBV7-2
j_call: TRBJ2-7
clone_size: .
cdr3_aa: CASSLTSGRSSYEQYF

v_call: TRBV25-1
j_call: TRBJ2-7
clone_size: .
cdr3_aa: CASSRRPHEQYF

v_call: TRBV5-1
j_call: TRBJ1-2
clone_size: .
cdr3_aa: CASSLASGGDYGYTF

v_call: TRBV6-4
j_call: TRBJ2-7
clone_size: .
cdr3_aa: CASSETGGGEQYF

v_call: TRBV12-5
j_call: TRBJ1-1
clone_size: .
cdr3_aa: CASGPPRGRGNTEAFF

v_call: TRBV7-8
j_call: TRBJ2-1
clone_size: once
cdr3_aa: CASSPPGRGVIEQFF

v_call: TRBV19
j_call: TRBJ1-5
clone_size: .
cdr3_aa: CASSIARVLRNQPQHF

v_call: TRBV7-3
j_call: TRBJ2-1
clone_size: .
cdr3_aa: CASSQTGTSPLKQFF

v_call: TRBV5-1
j_call: TRBJ2-6
clone_size: .
cdr3_aa: CASSFLLESGANVLTF

v_call: TRBV12-5
j_call: TRBJ2-3
clone_size: .
cdr3_aa: CASGSSGERADNTQYF

v_call: TRBV11-3
j_call: TRBJ2-3
clone_size: .
cdr3_aa: CASSFRGGSTDTQYF

v_call: TRBV19
j_call: TRBJ2-3
clone_size: .
cdr3_aa: CASSRDPGPDTQYF

v_call: TRBV11-2
j_call: TRBJ2-5
clone_size: .
cdr3_aa: CASSLAPGTGLQETQYF